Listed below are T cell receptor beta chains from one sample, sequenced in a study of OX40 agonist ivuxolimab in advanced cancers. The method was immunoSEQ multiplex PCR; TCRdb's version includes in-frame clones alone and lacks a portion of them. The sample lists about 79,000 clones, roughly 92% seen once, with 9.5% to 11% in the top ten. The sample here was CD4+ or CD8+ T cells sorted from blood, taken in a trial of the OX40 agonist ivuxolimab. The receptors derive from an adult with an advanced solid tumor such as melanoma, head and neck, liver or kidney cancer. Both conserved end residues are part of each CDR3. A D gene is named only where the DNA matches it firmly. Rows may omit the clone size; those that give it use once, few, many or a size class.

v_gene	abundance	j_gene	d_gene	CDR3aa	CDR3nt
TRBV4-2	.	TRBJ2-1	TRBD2	CASSQDEGAGGNEQFF	TGTGCCAGCAGCCAAGATGAGGGAGCGGGGGGAAATGAGCAGTTCTTC
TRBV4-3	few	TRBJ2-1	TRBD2	CASSQSSGGSYNEQFF	TGCGCCAGCAGCCAGAGTAGCGGGGGGAGCTACAATGAGCAGTTCTTC
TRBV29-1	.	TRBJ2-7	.	CSVEAGDSYEQYF	TGCAGCGTTGAAGCCGGGGACTCCTACGAGCAGTACTTC
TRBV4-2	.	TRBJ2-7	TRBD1	CASSQEGTGGYEQYF	TGTGCCAGCAGCCAAGAGGGGACAGGGGGCTACGAGCAGTACTTC
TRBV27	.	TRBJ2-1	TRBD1	CASSFPGQGWNEQFF	TGTGCCAGCAGTTTCCCGGGACAGGGATGGAATGAGCAGTTCTTC
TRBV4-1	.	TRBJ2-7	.	CASSLYPDRTYEQYF	TGCGCCAGCAGCCTTTACCCCGACCGGACCTACGAGCAGTACTTC
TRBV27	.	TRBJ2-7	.	CASSLTGPGEQYF	TGTGCCAGCAGTTTAACAGGGCCCGGCGAGCAGTACTTC
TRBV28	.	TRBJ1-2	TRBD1	CASSLQGAYYGYTF	TGTGCCAGCAGTTTGCAGGGGGCTTACTATGGCTACACCTTC
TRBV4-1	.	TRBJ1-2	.	CASSQVDQVNYGYTF	TGCGCCAGCAGCCAAGTCGACCAGGTTAACTATGGCTACACCTTC
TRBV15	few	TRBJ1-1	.	CATSMGKSTEAFF	TGTGCCACCAGCATGGGTAAGAGCACTGAAGCTTTCTTT
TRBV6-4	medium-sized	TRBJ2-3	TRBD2	CASSEVGGAADTQYF	TGTGCCAGCAGTGAAGTCGGGGGGGCCGCAGATACGCAGTATTTT
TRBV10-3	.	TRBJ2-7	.	CAINGGLSYEQYF	TGTGCCATCAATGGTGGACTCTCCTACGAGCAGTACTTC
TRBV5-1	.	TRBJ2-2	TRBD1	CASSLPTSGTDSGELFF	TGCGCCAGCAGCTTGCCCACGTCCGGGACAGATTCCGGGGAGCTGTTTTTT
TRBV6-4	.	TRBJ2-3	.	CATRGRASTDTQYF	TGTGCCACTCGGGGCAGGGCTAGCACAGATACGCAGTATTTT
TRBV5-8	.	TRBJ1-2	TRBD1	CASRSQGPEPGSRGYGYTF	TGTGCCAGCAGGTCACAGGGGCCCGAACCGGGGTCAAGGGGCTATGGCTACACCTTC
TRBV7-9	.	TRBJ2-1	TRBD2	CASSLDLAGGAINEQFF	TGTGCCAGCAGCTTAGATCTAGCGGGGGGAGCAATAAATGAGCAGTTCTTC
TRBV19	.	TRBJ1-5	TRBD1	CASSGDREGNQPQHF	TGTGCCAGTAGTGGGGACAGGGAGGGCAATCAGCCCCAGCATTTT
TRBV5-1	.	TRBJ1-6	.	CASSLVGDNSPPHF	TGCGCCAGCAGCTTGGTCGGGGATAATTCACCCCCCCACTTT
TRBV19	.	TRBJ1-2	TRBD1	CASSIDRRAGGNYGYTF	TGTGCCAGTAGTATAGATCGTCGGGCAGGGGGGAACTATGGCTACACCTTC
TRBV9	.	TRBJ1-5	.	CASSAAGENSNQPQHF	TGTGCCAGCAGCGCAGCAGGGGAAAATAGCAATCAGCCCCAGCATTTT
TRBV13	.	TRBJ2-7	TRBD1	CASSLGLAGGNEQYF	TGTGCCAGCAGCTTAGGCCTGGCAGGGGGCAACGAGCAGTACTTC
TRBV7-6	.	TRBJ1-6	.	CASSSWDASSYNSPLHF	TGTGCCAGCAGCAGCTGGGACGCGAGCTCCTATAATTCACCCCTCCACTTT
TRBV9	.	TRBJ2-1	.	CASSPHLTAYNEQFF	TGTGCCAGCAGCCCTCACCTGACGGCCTACAATGAGCAGTTCTTC
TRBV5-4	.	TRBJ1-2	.	CASSLWVGDGYTF	TGTGCCAGCAGCTTGTGGGTCGGCGACGGCTACACCTTC
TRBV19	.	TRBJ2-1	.	CASSILPAENYNEQFF	TGTGCCAGTAGTATACTCCCGGCGGAGAACTACAATGAGCAGTTCTTC
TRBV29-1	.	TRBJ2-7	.	CSVERTDSYEQYF	TGCAGCGTCGAAAGGACAGACTCCTACGAGCAGTACTTC
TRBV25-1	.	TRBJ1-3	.	CAHGNSGNTIYF	TGTGCCCACGGAAACTCTGGAAACACCATATATTTT
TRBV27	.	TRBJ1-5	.	CASSLGGFSNQPQHF	TGTGCCAGCAGTTTAGGAGGGTTTAGCAATCAGCCCCAGCATTTT
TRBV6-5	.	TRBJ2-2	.	CASSLLGELFF	TGTGCCAGCAGTCTCCTCGGGGAGCTGTTTTTT
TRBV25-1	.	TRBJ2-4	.	CASSGVGGNIQYF	TGTGCCAGCAGTGGAGTCGGCGGGAACATTCAGTACTTC
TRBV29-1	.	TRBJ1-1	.	CSVGWGQNTEAFF	TGCAGCGTGGGGTGGGGACAGAACACTGAAGCTTTCTTT
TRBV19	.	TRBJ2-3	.	CASSIGPPDTQYF	TGTGCCAGTAGTATAGGCCCCCCCGATACGCAGTATTTT
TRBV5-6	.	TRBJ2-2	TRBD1	CASSLGQGPGELFF	TGTGCCAGCAGCTTGGGACAGGGGCCCGGGGAGCTGTTTTTT
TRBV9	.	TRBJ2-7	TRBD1	CASSESHGTGGYGEQYF	TGTGCCAGCAGCGAGTCCCACGGGACAGGGGGTTATGGGGAGCAGTACTTC
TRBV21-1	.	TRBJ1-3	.	CASSSGLEGNTIYF	TGTGCCAGCTCTTCGGGCCTGGAGGGAAACACCATATATTTT
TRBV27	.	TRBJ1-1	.	CASSPGTGATEAFF	TGTGCCAGCAGTCCCGGCACAGGCGCCACTGAAGCTTTCTTT
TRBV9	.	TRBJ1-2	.	CASSDLLYGYTF	TGTGCCAGCAGCGATTTGCTCTATGGCTACACCTTC
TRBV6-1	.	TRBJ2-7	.	CASSPGTAYEQYF	TGTGCCAGCAGCCCAGGGACGGCCTACGAGCAGTACTTC
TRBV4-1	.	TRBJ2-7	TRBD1	CASSQTGTGDYEQYF	TGCGCCAGCAGCCAGACCGGGACAGGGGACTACGAGCAGTACTTC
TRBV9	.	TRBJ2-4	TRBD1	CASSAHRGTDKNIQYF	TGTGCCAGCAGCGCTCACAGGGGGACCGACAAAAACATTCAGTACTTC
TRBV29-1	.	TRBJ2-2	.	CSVEGGKEEASGELFF	TGCAGCGTTGAAGGCGGGAAGGAAGAGGCGTCCGGGGAGCTGTTTTTT
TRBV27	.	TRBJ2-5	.	CASRGALVGQTGTQYF	TGTGCCAGCAGGGGAGCTCTTGTAGGGCAGACTGGGACCCAGTACTTC
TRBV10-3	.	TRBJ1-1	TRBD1	CAITPTGNMNTEAFF	TGTGCCATCACCCCGACAGGGAACATGAACACTGAAGCTTTCTTT
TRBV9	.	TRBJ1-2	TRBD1	CASSANPGQPSYGYTF	TGTGCCAGCAGCGCCAATCCGGGACAGCCATCCTATGGCTACACCTTC
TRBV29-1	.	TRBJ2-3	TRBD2	CSFTSGSSDTQYF	TGCAGCTTCACTAGCGGGAGTTCAGATACGCAGTATTTT
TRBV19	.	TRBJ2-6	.	CASRANVLTF	TGTGCCAGTAGGGCCAACGTCCTGACTTTC
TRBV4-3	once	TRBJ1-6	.	CASSQDRVGNSPLHF	TGCGCCAGCAGCCAAGACAGGGTGGGTAATTCACCCCTCCACTTT
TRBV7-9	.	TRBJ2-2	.	CASSPREQNTGELFF	TGTGCCAGCAGCCCGCGGGAACAGAACACCGGGGAGCTGTTTTTT
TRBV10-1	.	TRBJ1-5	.	CASVALTQPQHF	TGCGCCAGCGTAGCCCTCACTCAGCCCCAGCATTTT
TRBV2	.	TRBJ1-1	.	CASRLDSLNTEAFF	TGTGCCAGCAGGTTGGACAGCCTGAACACTGAAGCTTTCTTT
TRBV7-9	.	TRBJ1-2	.	CASSLAPGEYGYTF	TGTGCCAGCAGCTTAGCGCCGGGGGAATATGGCTACACCTTC
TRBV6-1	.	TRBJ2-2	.	CASSEFQGGTNTGELFF	TGTGCCAGCAGTGAATTCCAGGGAGGAACGAACACCGGGGAGCTGTTTTTT
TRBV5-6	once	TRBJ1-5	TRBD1	CASSMTGGYQPQHF	TGTGCCAGCAGCATGACAGGGGGCTATCAGCCCCAGCATTTT
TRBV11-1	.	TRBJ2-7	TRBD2	CASSSTSGGASYEQYF	TGTGCCAGCAGCTCAACTAGCGGGGGGGCCTCGTACGAGCAGTACTTC
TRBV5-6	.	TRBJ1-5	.	CASSSGTVYSNQPQHF	TGTGCCAGCAGCTCCGGGACCGTCTATAGCAATCAGCCCCAGCATTTT
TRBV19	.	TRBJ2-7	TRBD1	CASSMQGAYEQYF	TGTGCCAGTAGTATGCAGGGGGCCTACGAGCAGTACTTC